This T cell receptor (beta chain) came from a study of blood T cells in healthy people across ages. Primers used in a second PCR of roughly 6 to 11 cycles were a sample-barcoded 5' primer and a J-beta primer mix. TCRdb reprocessed the 5' RACE reads with MiXCR, giving one entry per CDR3 protein. This sample yields over a million distinct CDR3 sequences, of which under 45% are seen a single time; over 15% belongs to the top ten. Every sample had a minimum of 6.5 million PBMCs isolated. This clonotype was counted only a few times. Per germline, CDR1 SGHKS and CDR2 YYEKEE (reference sequence). Trimming cost V 1 base and J 1 base, with 14 bases left between them. The length of the CDR3 is 16 residues.

What was sequenced was blood. The clonotype originates from a woman in her sixties or seventies in good health. The rearrangement uses TRBV5-5 and TRBJ2-5; D is unresolved. As DNA, the CDR3 is TGTGCCAGCAGCTTGAGTCCCTCCCGGGTCCAAGAGACCCAGTACTTC. Its translation is CASSLSPSRVQETQYF.